Given below is one TCR beta chain in context. This record belongs to a study of OX40 agonist ivuxolimab in advanced cancers. Study context: People who had prior anti-PD-1, anti-PD-L1 or anti-CTLA-4 therapy could take part, and under 50% had some.

Only in-frame clones appear in the TCRdb table, and some are missing; sequencing was by immunoSEQ multiplex PCR. The sample records about 46,000 clones, about nine tenths being singletons. Autoimmune disease history or systemic immunosuppression barred patients. Germline V gene lookup returns CDR1 SGHVS and CDR2 FNYEAQ. This CDR3 is 15 amino acids long. V gave up 0 bases and J gave up 5 bases; unmatched junction bases: 4. The sample was CD4+ or CD8+ T cells sorted from blood, taken in a trial of the OX40 agonist ivuxolimab. The receptor's source is an adult with an advanced solid tumor such as melanoma, head and neck, liver or kidney cancer. This chain uses TRBV7-6 with TRBJ2-7; TRBD2 agrees at 10 bases. The CDR3 DNA reads TGTGCCAGCAGCTTAGCGGGACTAGCGAACCACGAGCAGTACTTC. Translation gives CASSLAGLANHEQYF.